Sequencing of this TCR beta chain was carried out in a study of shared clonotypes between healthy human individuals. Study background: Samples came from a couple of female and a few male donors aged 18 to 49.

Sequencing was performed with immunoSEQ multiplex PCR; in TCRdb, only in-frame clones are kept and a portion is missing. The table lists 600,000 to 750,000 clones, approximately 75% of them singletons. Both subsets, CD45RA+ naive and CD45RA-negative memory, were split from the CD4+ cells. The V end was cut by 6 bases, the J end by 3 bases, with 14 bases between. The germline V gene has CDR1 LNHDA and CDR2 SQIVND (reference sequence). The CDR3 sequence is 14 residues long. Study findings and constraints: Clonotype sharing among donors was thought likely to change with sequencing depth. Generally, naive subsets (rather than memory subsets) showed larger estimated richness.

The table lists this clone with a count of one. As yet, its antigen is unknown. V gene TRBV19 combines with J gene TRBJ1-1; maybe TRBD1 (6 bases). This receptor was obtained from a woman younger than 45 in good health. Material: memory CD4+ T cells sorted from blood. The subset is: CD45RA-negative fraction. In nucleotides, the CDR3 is TGTGCCAGTAGGCGGGGGGGGCCGGACACTGAAGCTTTCTTT. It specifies CASRRGGPDTEAFF.